Listed here is a single TCR beta chain. The data stem from a study of CD8+CD57+ T cells in acquired aplastic anemia. CDR1 and CDR2 (germline): SGHVS, FQNEAQ. The CDR3 spans 13 residues. Trimming removed 3 bases from V and 8 bases from J; junction bases left unmatched: 3. Those patients picked for sequencing had displayed CD8+CD57+ cell expansion on flow cytometry. Profiling that covered TCR beta VDJ and CDR3 relied on genomic DNA as its template. MiXCR, run by TCRdb on the reads, gives a single entry per CDR3 protein. This table has roughly 240,000 distinct CDR3 sequences, approximately 45% appearing once.

The sample comprised sorted CD4+, CD8+, or CD8+CD57+ T cells (not recorded which) from PBMCs. The rearrangement joins TRBV7-8 to TRBJ1-2; 10 positions match TRBD1. The sequence derives from a human donor with aplastic anemia. The DNA of the CDR3 is TGTGCCAGCAGCTTCGACAGGGGGCAAGGCTACACCTTC. Its translation is CASSFDRGQGYTF. Full variable domain (rest looked up from reference TRBV7-8 and TRBJ1-2): GAGVSQSPRYKVAKRGQDVALRCDPISGHVSLFWYQQALGQGPEFLTYFQNEAQLDKSGLPSDRFFAERPEGSVSTLKIQRTQQEDSAVYLCASSFDRGQGYTFGSGTRLTVV.